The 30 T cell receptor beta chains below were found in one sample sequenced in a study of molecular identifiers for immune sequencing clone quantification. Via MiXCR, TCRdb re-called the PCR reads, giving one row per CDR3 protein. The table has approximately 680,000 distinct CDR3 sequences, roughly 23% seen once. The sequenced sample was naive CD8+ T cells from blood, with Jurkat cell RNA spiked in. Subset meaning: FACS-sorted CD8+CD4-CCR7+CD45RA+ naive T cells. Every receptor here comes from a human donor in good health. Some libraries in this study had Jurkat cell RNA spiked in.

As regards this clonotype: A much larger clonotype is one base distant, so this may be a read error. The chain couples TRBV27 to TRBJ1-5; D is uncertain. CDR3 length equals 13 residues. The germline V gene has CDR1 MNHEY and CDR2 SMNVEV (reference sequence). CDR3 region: CASSLSWNQHQHF. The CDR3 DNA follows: TGTGCCAGCAGTTTGTCTTGGAATCAGCACCAGCATTTT.

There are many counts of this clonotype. The chain's CDR3 is CASSTLDRVQPQHF. DNA of the CDR3: TGTGCCAGCAGCACCTTGGACAGGGTTCAGCCCCAGCATTTT. The V gene is TRBV7-2, the J gene TRBJ1-5, with 8 bases identical to TRBD1. The CDR3 loop spans 14 amino acids. CDR1 and CDR2 (germline): SGHTA, FQGNSA. V shed 5 bases, J shed 6 bases, and the junction held 6 bases outside the gene matches.

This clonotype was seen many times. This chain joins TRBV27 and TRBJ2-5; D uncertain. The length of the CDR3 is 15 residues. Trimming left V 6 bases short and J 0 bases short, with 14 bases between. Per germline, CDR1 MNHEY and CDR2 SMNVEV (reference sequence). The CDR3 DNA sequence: TGTGCCAGCAGCCCGTTGACACCTTACCAAGAGACCCAGTACTTC. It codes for CASSPLTPYQETQYF.

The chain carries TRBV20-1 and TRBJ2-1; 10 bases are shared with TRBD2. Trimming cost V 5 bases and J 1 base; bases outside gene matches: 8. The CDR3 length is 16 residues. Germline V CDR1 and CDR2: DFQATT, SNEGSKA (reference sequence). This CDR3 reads CSAQLAGRVSYNEQFF. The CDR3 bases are TGCAGTGCTCAACTAGCGGGAAGAGTGTCCTACAATGAGCAGTTCTTC.

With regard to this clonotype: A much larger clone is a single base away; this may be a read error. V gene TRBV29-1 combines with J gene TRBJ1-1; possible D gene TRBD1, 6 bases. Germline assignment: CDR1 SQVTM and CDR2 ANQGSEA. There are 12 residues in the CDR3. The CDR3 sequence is CNVSPRGPMRVF. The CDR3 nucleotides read TGCAACGTTAGCCCCAGGGGCCCCATGAGGGTCTTT.

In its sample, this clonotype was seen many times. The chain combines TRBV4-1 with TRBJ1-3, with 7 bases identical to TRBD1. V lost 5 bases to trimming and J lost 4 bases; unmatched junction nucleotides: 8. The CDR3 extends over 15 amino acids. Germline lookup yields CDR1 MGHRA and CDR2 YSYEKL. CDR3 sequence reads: CASSERTGSGNTIYF. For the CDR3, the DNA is TGCGCCAGCAGCGAGAGGACAGGTTCCGGAAACACCATATATTTT.

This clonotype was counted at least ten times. CDR3 nucleotide sequence: TGTGCCTGCGATCAGGGGATAGATACGCAGTATTTT. Translation gives CACDQGIDTQYF. The chain carries TRBV30 and TRBJ2-3; tentatively, D is TRBD1 (6 bases). Germline V gives CDR1 GTSNPN, CDR2 SVGIG (reference sequence). With 6 bases removed from V and 5 bases from J, the gap between germline ends came to 12 bases. The CDR3 has 12 amino acids.

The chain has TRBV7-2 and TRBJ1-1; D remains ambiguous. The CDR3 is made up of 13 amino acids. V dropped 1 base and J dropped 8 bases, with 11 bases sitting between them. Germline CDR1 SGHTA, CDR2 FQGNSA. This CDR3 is CASSLGQGQEAFF. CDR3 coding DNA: TGTGCCAGCAGCTTAGGACAAGGGCAGGAAGCTTTCTTT.

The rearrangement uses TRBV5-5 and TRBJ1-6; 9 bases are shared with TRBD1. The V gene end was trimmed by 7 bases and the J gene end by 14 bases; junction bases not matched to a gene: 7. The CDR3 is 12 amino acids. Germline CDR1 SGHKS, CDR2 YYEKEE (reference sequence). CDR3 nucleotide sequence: TGTGCCAGCTCCGGGACAGGGACGACCCTCCACTTT. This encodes CASSGTGTTLHF.

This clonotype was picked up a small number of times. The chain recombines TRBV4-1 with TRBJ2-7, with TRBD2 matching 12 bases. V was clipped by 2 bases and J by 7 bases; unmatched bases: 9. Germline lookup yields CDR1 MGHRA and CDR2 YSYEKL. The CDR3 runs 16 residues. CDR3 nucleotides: TGCGCCAGCAGCCAAATGACTAGCGGGAGTTTTCGGGAGCAGTACTTC. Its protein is CASSQMTSGSFREQYF.

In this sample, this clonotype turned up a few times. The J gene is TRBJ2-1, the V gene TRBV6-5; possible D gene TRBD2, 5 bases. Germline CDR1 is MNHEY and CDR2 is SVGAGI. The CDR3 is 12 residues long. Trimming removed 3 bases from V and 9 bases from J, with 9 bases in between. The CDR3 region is CASSYTGIEQFF. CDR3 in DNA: TGTGCCAGCAGTTATACGGGGATTGAGCAGTTCTTC.

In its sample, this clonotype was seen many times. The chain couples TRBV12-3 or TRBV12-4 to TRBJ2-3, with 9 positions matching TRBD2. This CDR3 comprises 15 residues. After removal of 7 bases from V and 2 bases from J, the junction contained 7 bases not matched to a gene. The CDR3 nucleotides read TGTGCCAGCATCCTGTCGGGACTAGCCACAGATACGCAGTATTTT. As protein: CASILSGLATDTQYF.

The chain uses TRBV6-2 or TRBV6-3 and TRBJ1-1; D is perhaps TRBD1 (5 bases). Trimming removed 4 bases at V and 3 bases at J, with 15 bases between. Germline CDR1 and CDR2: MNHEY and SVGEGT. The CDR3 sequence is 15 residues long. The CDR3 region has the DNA TGTGCCAGCAGTTTTGCCAGAGGGGTGGACACTGAAGCTTTCTTT. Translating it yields CASSFARGVDTEAFF.

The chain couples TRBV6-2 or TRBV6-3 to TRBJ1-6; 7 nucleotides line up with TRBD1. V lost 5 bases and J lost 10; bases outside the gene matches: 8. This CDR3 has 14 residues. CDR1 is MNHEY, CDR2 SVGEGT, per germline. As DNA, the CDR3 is TGTGCCAGCAGTGAGGACAGGAGCCACTCACCCCTCCACTTT. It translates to CASSEDRSHSPLHF.

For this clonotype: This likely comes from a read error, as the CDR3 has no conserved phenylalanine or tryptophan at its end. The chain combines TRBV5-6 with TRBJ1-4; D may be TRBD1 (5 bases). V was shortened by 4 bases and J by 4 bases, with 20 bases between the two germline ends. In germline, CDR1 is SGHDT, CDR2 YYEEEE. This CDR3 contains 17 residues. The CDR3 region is CASSIRGRDRFNEKLFI. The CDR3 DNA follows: TGTGCCAGCAGCATTCGAGGCCGGGACCGGTTTAATGAAAAACTGTTTATT.

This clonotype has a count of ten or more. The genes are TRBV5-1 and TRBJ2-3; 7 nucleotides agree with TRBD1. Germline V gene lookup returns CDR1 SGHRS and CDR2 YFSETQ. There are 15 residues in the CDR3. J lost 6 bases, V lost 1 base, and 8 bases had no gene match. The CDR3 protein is CASSLLGQWDDTQYF. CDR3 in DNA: TGCGCCAGCAGCTTGCTGGGACAGTGGGACGATACGCAGTATTTT.

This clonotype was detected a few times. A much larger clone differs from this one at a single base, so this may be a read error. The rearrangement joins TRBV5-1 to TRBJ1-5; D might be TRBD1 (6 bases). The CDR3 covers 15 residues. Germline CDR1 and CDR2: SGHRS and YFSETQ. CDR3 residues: CASSLGTLGNQRQHF. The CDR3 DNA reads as TGCGCCAGCAGCCTGGGGACATTAGGCAATCAGCGCCAGCATTTT.

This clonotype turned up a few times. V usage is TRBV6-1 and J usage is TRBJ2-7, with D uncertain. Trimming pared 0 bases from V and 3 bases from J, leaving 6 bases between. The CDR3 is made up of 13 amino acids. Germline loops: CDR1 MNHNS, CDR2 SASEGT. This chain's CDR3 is CASSEADLYEQYF. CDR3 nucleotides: TGTGCCAGCAGTGAAGCGGATCTCTACGAGCAGTACTTC.

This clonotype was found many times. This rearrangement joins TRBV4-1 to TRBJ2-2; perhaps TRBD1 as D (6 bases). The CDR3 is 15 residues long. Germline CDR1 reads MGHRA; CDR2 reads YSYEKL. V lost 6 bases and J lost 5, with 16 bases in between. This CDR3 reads CASRLKDRATGELFF. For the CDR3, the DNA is TGCGCCAGCAGACTTAAGGACAGAGCAACCGGGGAGCTGTTTTTT.

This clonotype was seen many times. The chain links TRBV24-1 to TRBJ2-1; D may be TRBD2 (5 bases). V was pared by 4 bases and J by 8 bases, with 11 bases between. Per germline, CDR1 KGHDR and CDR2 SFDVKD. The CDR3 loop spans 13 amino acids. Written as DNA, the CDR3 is TGTGCCACCAGTGACTCGGACGGGGATGAGCAGTTCTTC. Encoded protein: CATSDSDGDEQFF.

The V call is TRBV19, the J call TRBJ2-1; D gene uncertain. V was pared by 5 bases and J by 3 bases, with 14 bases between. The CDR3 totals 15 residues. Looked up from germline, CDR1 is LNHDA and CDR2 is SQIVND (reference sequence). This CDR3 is CASSPLPILYNEQFF. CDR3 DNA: TGTGCCAGTAGTCCCCTCCCGATACTCTACAATGAGCAGTTCTTC.

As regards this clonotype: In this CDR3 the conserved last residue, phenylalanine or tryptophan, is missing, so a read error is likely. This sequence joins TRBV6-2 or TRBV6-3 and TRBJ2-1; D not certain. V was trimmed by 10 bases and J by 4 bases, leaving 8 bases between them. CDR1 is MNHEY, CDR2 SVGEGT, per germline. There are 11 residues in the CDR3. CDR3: CATGVYNEQFL. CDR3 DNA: TGTGCCACCGGAGTTTACAATGAGCAGTTCCTC.

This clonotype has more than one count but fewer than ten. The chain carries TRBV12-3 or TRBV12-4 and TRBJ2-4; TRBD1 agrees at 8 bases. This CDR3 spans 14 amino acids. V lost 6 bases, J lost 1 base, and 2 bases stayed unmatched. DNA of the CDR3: TGTGCCAGCAGCACAGGGGGGGCCAAAAACATTCAGTACTTC. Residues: CASSTGGAKNIQYF.

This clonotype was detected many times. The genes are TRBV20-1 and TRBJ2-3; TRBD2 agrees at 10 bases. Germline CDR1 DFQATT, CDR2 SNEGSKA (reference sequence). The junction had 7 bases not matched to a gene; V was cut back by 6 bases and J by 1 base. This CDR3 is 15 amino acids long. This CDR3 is CSATTLAGGTDTQYF. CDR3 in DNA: TGCAGTGCGACCACCCTAGCGGGGGGCACAGATACGCAGTATTTT.

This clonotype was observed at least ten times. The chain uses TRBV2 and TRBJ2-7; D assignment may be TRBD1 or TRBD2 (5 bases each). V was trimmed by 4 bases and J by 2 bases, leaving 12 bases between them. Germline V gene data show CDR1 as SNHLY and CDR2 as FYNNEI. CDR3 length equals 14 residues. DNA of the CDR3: TGTGCCAGCAGTGCTGAGGGGCGGGCCTACGAGCAGTACTTC. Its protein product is CASSAEGRAYEQYF.

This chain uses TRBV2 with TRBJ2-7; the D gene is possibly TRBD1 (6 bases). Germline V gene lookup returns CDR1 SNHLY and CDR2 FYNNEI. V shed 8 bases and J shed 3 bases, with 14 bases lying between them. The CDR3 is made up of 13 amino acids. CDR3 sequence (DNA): TGTGCCAGCCTTCTTAGGACAGACTACGAGCAGTACTTC. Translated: CASLLRTDYEQYF.

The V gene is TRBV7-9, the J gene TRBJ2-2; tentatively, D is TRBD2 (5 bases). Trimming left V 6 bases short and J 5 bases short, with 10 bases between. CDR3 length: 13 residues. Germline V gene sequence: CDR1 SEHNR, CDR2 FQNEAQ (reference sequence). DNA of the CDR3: TGTGCCAGCAGGCCGACGGGAACCGGGGAGCTGTTTTTT. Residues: CASRPTGTGELFF.

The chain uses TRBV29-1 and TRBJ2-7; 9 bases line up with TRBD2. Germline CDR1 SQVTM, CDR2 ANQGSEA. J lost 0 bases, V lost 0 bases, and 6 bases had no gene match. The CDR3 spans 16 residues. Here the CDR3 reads CSVEDPTSGYSYEQYF. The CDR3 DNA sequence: TGCAGCGTTGAAGATCCAACTAGCGGGTACTCCTACGAGCAGTACTTC.

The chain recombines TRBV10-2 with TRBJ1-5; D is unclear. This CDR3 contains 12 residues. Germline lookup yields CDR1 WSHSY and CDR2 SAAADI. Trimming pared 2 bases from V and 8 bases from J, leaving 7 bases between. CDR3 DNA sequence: TGCGCCAGCAGTGAGCTTGGTAAGCCCCAGCATTTT. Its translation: CASSELGKPQHF.

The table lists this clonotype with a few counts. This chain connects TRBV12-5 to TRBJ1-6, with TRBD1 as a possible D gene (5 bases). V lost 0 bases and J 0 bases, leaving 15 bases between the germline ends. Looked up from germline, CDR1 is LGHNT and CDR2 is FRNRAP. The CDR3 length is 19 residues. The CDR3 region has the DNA TGTGCTAGTGGTTTGGTACCGGCCAGGGCCAGCTCCTATAATTCACCCCTCCACTTT. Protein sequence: CASGLVPARASSYNSPLHF.